This T cell receptor beta chain was obtained from a study of T cell changes during pregnancy in multiple sclerosis (dated by TCRdb to the late 2010s). Background on the whole study: In women with multiple sclerosis, the researchers looked at how the T cell repertoire shifted as pregnancy progressed.

Receptors were amplified or captured by the immunoSEQ multiplex PCR assay. TCRdb re-hosts the immuneACCESS table, in-frame sequences only. Its copies lack some clones; in the studies checked, an unresolved V gene accounts for under half of them, and the cause for the rest is not known. This sample lists some 67,000 clones; 90% to 95% were detected once. The ten top clones hold more than 1.1% of the sample. This clone was recorded a few times. Its antigen is still unknown. Base qualities were left out, and no much larger clone turns up one base away. Looking up the germline V gene yields CDR1 KGHSH and CDR2 LQKENI. V drops 0 bases and J drops 6 bases, leaving 11 bases in between. Taken from cysteine to phenylalanine, the CDR3 has 14 residues. Of the read, only the CDR3 DNA is kept; its 42 bases are in frame from base 1.

Sequenced here: peripheral blood, sampled after pregnancy. This receptor was identified in a female donor with multiple sclerosis, enrolled in a pregnancy study. Here the chain combines TRBV18 and TRBJ1-1; TRBD1 is perhaps the D gene, given 5 matching bases. The DNA reads TGTGCCAGCTCACCACCGACGGGGGGAGCTGAAGCTTTCTTT. The translation is CASSPPTGGAEAFF. The CDR3 plus the reference TRBV18 and TRBJ1-1 genes for the other parts give the full variable domain: NAGVMQNPRHLVRRRGQEARLRCSPMKGHSHVYWYRQLPEEGLKFMVYLQKENIIDESGMPKERFSAEFPKEGPSILRIQQVVRGDSAAYFCASSPPTGGAEAFFGQGTRLTVV.